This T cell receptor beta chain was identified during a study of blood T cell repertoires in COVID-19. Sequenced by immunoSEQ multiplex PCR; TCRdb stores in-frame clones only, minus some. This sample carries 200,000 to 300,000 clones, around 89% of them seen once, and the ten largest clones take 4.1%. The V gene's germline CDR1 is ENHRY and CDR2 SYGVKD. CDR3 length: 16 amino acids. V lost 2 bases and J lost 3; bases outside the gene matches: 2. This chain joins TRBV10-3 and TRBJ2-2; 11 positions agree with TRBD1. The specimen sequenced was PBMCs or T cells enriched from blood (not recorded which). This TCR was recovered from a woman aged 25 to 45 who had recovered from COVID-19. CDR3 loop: CAISEPGQGDTGELFF. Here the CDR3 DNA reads TGTGCCATCAGTGAGCCGGGACAGGGGGACACCGGGGAGCTGTTTTTT.